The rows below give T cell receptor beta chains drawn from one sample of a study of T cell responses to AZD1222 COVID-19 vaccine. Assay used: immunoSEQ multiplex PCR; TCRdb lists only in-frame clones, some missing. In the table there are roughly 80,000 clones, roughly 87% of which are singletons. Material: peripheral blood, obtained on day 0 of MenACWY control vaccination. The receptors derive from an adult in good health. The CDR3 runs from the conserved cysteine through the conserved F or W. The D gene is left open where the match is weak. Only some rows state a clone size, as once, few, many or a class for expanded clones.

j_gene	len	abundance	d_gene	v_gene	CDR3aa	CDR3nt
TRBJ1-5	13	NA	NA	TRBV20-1	CSASKGRAQPQHF	TGCAGTGCTAGTAAAGGCAGGGCCCAGCCCCAGCATTTT
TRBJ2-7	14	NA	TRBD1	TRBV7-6	CASSLVGQGNEQYF	TGTGCCAGCAGCTTAGTTGGACAGGGGAACGAGCAGTACTTC
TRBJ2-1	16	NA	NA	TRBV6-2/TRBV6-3	CASSYNLRAPDNEQFF	TGTGCCAGCAGTTATAACCTAAGAGCTCCCGACAATGAGCAGTTCTTC
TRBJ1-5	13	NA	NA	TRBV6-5	CASERGRDQPQHF	TGTGCCAGCGAACGGGGGCGCGATCAGCCCCAGCATTTT
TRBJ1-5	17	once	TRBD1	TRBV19	CASSIGSQGGGNQPQHF	TGTGCCAGTAGTATAGGGTCACAGGGGGGAGGCAATCAGCCCCAGCATTTT
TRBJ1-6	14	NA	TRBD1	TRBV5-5	CASSFGDRNSPLHF	TGTGCCAGCAGCTTTGGGGACAGGAATTCACCCCTCCACTTT
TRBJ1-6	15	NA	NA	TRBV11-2	CASRSPGPVGSPLHF	TGTGCCAGCAGATCACCAGGGCCGGTGGGTTCACCCCTCCACTTT
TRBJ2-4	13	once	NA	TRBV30	CAWAGLAKNIQYF	TGTGCCTGGGCAGGGCTAGCCAAAAACATTCAGTACTTC
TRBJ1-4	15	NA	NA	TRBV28	CASSLWAGANEKLFF	TGTGCCAGCAGTTTATGGGCAGGAGCTAATGAAAAACTGTTTTTT
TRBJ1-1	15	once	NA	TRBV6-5	CASSYSGGANTEAFF	TGTGCCAGCAGTTACTCGGGAGGGGCGAACACTGAAGCTTTCTTT
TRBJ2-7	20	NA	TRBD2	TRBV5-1	CASSLDGTVRLAGGRDEQYF	TGCGCCAGCAGCTTGGATGGGACAGTTAGACTAGCGGGGGGGCGTGATGAGCAGTACTTC
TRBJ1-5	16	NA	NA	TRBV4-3	CASSLRFPDSNQPQHF	TGCGCCAGCAGCCTCCGTTTCCCCGACAGCAATCAGCCCCAGCATTTT
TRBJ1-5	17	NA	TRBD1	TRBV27	CASSFHRGAAGSQPQHF	TGTGCCAGCAGTTTTCACAGGGGGGCCGCGGGGAGTCAGCCCCAGCATTTT
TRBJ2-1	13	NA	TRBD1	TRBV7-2	CASSLADRGRQFF	TGTGCCAGCAGCTTAGCGGACAGGGGGCGGCAGTTCTTC
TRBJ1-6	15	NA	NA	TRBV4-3	CASSQDLAMGSPLHF	TGCGCCAGCAGCCAAGATTTAGCTATGGGTTCACCCCTCCACTTT
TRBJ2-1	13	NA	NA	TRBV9	CASSVDLYNEQFF	TGTGCCAGCAGCGTAGACCTCTACAATGAGCAGTTCTTC
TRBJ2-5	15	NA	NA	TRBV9	CASSVGRLGRETQYF	TGTGCCAGCAGCGTCGGACGCTTGGGTCGGGAGACCCAGTACTTC
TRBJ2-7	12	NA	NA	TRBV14	CASSHGAYEQYF	TGTGCCAGCAGCCACGGGGCCTACGAGCAGTACTTC
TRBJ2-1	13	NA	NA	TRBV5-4	CASSRATVNEQFF	TGTGCCAGCAGTAGGGCTACGGTAAATGAGCAGTTCTTC
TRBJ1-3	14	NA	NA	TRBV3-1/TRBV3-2	CASSLTDSGNTIYF	TGTGCCAGCAGCCTTACAGACTCTGGAAACACCATATATTTT
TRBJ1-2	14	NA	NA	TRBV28	CASTLSTGNYGYTF	TGTGCCAGCACCCTTTCTACAGGGAACTATGGCTACACCTTC
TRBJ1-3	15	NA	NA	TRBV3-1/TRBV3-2	CASSNQGSAGNTIYF	TGTGCCAGCAGCAACCAAGGAAGTGCTGGAAACACCATATATTTT
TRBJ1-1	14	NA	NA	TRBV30	CAWSVSRGGAEAFF	TGTGCCTGGAGTGTGAGCCGGGGAGGAGCTGAAGCTTTCTTT
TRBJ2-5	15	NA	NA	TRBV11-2	CASSFRGERRETQYF	TGTGCCAGCAGCTTCAGGGGAGAGAGGCGAGAGACCCAGTACTTC
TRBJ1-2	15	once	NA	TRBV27	CASSLVGQQSYGYTF	TGTGCCAGCAGTTTAGTCGGGCAGCAGTCCTATGGCTACACCTTC
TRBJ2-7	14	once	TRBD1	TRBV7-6	CASSLEGQGSEQYF	TGTGCCAGCAGCTTAGAGGGACAGGGATCCGAGCAGTACTTC
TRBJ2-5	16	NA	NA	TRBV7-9	CASSFPSSSYQETQYF	TGTGCCAGCAGCTTTCCCAGTTCATCCTACCAAGAGACCCAGTACTTC
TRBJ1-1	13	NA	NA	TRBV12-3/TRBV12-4	CASSLGGNTEAFF	TGTGCCAGCAGTTTGGGAGGGAACACTGAAGCTTTCTTT
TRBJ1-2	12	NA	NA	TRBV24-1	CPKGRVIGGYTF	TGTCCAAAGGGCAGGGTGATCGGTGGCTACACCTTC
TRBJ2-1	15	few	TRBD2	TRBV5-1	CASSPGLAGGNEQFF	TGCGCCAGCAGCCCGGGACTAGCGGGGGGGAATGAGCAGTTCTTC
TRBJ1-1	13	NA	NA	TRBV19	CASSILGHDEAFF	TGTGCCAGTAGTATCTTGGGACACGATGAAGCTTTCTTT
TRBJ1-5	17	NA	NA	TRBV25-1	CASSESTHGDSNQPQHF	TGTGCCAGCAGTGAATCAACCCACGGAGATAGCAATCAGCCCCAGCATTTT
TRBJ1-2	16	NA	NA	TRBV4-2	CASSQEVDDGNYGYTF	TGTGCCAGCAGCCAAGAAGTAGACGACGGAAACTATGGCTACACCTTC
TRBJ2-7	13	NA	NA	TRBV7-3	CASSLVGTHEQYF	TGTGCCAGCAGCTTAGTAGGGACCCACGAGCAGTACTTC
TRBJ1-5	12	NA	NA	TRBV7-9	CASSLGGQPQHF	TGTGCCAGCAGCTTAGGAGGGCAGCCCCAGCATTTT
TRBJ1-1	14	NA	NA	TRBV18	CASSPWSRGTEAFF	TGTGCCAGCTCACCATGGTCTAGGGGAACTGAAGCTTTCTTT
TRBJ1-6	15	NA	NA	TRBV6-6	CASSSSPPQRSPLHF	TGTGCCAGCAGTTCGTCCCCACCACAAAGATCACCCCTCCACTTT
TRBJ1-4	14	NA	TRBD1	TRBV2	CASSHGTGKEKLFF	TGTGCCAGCAGTCACGGGACAGGGAAGGAAAAACTGTTTTTT
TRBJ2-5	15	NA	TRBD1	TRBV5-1	CASSLGGQGQETQYF	TGCGCCAGCAGCTTGGGGGGACAGGGCCAAGAGACCCAGTACTTC
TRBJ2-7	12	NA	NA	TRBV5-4	CASSSGYYEQYF	TGTGCCAGCAGCTCCGGATACTACGAGCAGTACTTC
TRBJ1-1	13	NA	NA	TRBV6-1	CASSEEAAREAFF	TGTGCCAGCAGTGAAGAGGCAGCCCGAGAAGCTTTCTTT
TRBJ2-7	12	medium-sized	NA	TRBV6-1	CASSDGSGEQYF	TGTGCCAGCAGTGACGGATCTGGCGAGCAGTACTTC
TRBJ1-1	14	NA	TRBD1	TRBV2	CASSRDRERTEAFF	TGTGCCAGCAGTAGGGACAGGGAACGGACTGAAGCTTTCTTT
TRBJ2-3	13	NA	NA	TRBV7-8	CASSLDPTDTQYF	TGTGCCAGCAGCTTAGACCCCACAGATACGCAGTATTTT